The entry below describes one T cell receptor beta chain. No antigen is known for it. Its ends do not fully match the called genes, so a read error is possible. The sample originates from a study of T cells in Graves' hyperthyroidism and ophthalmopathy. Points from the study as a whole: Blood held most thyroid clonotypes expanded above 0.001 frequency.

The TCR beta CDR3 regions underwent amplification using RNA transcripts as the source. During a first-round RT-PCR of the TCR CDR3, the HTBI primer set was used. One entry per CDR3 protein results from TCRdb running MiXCR on the multiplex PCR reads. This table holds roughly 570,000 distinct CDR3 sequences, about 45% found once. Germline V CDR1 and CDR2: SGHVS, FNYEAQ. The CDR3 contains 17 residues. The source is an adult woman with Graves' disease, either hyperthyroidism or ophthalmopathy (not recorded which). The chain has TRBV7-6 and TRBJ1-1; D gene uncertain. The specimen sequenced was peripheral blood or thyroid tissue (not recorded which). The CDR3 nucleotides read TGTGCCTGCAGCTTACCTCGCATCCGATCCATGAACACTGAAGCTTTCTTT. Its translation: CACSLPRIRSMNTEAFF.